This TCR beta chain was observed in a study of OX40 agonist ivuxolimab in advanced cancers. Measured with immunoSEQ multiplex PCR; TCRdb has only the in-frame clones, and not every one. The table lists approximately 130,000 clones, approximately 94% of them singletons. Germline V lookup: CDR1 ENHRY, CDR2 SYGVKD. The CDR3 has 13 amino acids. V was clipped by 7 bases and J by 3 bases, with 13 bases between them. V and J are TRBV10-3 and TRBJ2-7; D is possibly TRBD2 (5 bases). The material sequenced was CD4+ or CD8+ T cells sorted from blood, taken in a trial of the OX40 agonist ivuxolimab. This sequence was found in an adult with an advanced solid tumor such as melanoma, head and neck, liver or kidney cancer. For the CDR3, the DNA is TGTGCCATCACGGCCCCGGGAAACTACGAGCAGTACTTC. It is translated as CAITAPGNYEQYF.